This entry describes one T cell receptor beta chain. The data are from a study of blood T cell repertoires in COVID-19. As for the study in general: The United States, Italy and Spain provided the acute and convalescent COVID-19 samples. T cells, B-cell-depleted T cells, or PBMCs supplied cDNA or gDNA.

Generated by immunoSEQ multiplex PCR, the TCRdb table keeps only in-frame clones and is missing some. The table shows 300,000 or so clones, with approximately 90% occurring only once. The length of the CDR3 is 16 residues. The V gene end was trimmed by 0 bases and the J gene end by 5 bases; junction bases not matched to a gene: 5. Germline CDR1 reads LNHNV; CDR2 reads YYDKDF (reference sequence). This TCR was recovered from a woman aged 40 to 55 with acute or convalescent COVID-19. The chain employs TRBV15 and TRBJ1-4; 8 bases match TRBD1. Sequenced: peripheral blood. CDR3 sequence (DNA): TGTGCCACCAGCAGAGACGCGGGGACAGGAAATGAAAAACTGTTTTTT. Its protein is CATSRDAGTGNEKLFF.